These 17 T cell receptor beta chains share one sample of origin, sequenced in a study of T cell repertoires in cytomegalovirus infection. TCRdb redid the calling of the reads with MiXCR, one entry per CDR3 protein. The sample includes 450,000 to 650,000 distinct CDR3 sequences, more than 20% seen only once; the top ten take about 13%. Sequenced input: PBMCs. The receptor set was obtained from a human donor in good health (CMV status not recorded). Some clones in this sample may be carry-over from other donors' samples.

This clonotype was seen ten or more times. This rearrangement joins TRBV7-8 to TRBJ1-6; perhaps TRBD1 as D (6 bases). There are 16 residues in the CDR3. Germline CDR1 and CDR2: SGHVS and FQNEAQ. Trimming pared 1 base from V and 7 bases from J, leaving 14 bases between. In nucleotides, the CDR3 is TGTGCCAGCAGCTTAGTTGGACAGCAAAGAAATTCACCCCTCCACTTT. Protein product: CASSLVGQQRNSPLHF.

This clonotype has only a few counts. The chain uses TRBV30 and TRBJ2-3, with D maybe TRBD2 (5 bases). Germline CDR1 reads GTSNPN; CDR2 reads SVGIG (reference sequence). CDR3 size: 13 residues. Trimming stripped 4 bases from V and 2 bases from J, with 10 bases between. CDR3 in amino acids: CAWTKRDTDTQYF. CDR3 nucleotide sequence: TGTGCCTGGACCAAACGGGACACAGATACGCAGTATTTT.

This chain joins TRBV12-3 or TRBV12-4 and TRBJ2-7; D unresolved. The CDR3 contains 14 residues. V was shortened by 7 bases and J by 1 base, with 14 bases between the two germline ends. The CDR3 DNA follows: TGTGCCAGCACCCAGCAGATCCTTTCCTACGAGCAGTACTTC. It encodes CASTQQILSYEQYF.

The chain couples TRBV5-1 to TRBJ2-7; 9 nucleotides agree with TRBD1. Germline CDR1 reads SGHRS; CDR2 reads YFSETQ. This CDR3 is 15 amino acids long. The junction had 10 bases not matched to a gene; V was cut back by 5 bases and J by 4 bases. The CDR3 region is CASRDRGTEKYEQYF. CDR3 coding DNA: TGCGCCAGCAGGGACAGGGGCACTGAGAAATACGAGCAGTACTTC.

This clonotype was observed a few times. The V call is TRBV19, the J call TRBJ1-5; D may be TRBD1 (6 bases). This CDR3 is built from 16 residues. Germline V gene lookup returns CDR1 LNHDA and CDR2 SQIVND (reference sequence). The germline V and J ends were trimmed by 3 bases and 4 bases, with 16 bases remaining between them. CDR3 coding DNA: TGTGCCAGTAGTATCAGGGGCCCAAGACCTAATCAGCCCCAGCATTTT. This gives the protein CASSIRGPRPNQPQHF.

This clonotype was seen a handful of times. V gene TRBV19 combines with J gene TRBJ1-2, with 7 bases that match TRBD1. Germline V gene data show CDR1 as LNHDA and CDR2 as SQIVND (reference sequence). V gave up 7 bases and J gave up 8 bases; unmatched junction bases: 16. CDR3 length equals 15 residues. The DNA for the CDR3 is TGTGCCAGTACCCAAGGTCCAGGACAGGAACGAGGCTACACCTTC. Its translation: CASTQGPGQERGYTF.

V and J are TRBV6-2 or TRBV6-3 and TRBJ2-7; TRBD1 agrees at 7 bases. There are 15 residues in the CDR3. V was pared by 5 bases and J by 5 bases, with 12 bases of the junction left unmatched. Germline loops: CDR1 MNHEY, CDR2 SVGEGT. The CDR3 DNA reads as TGTGCCAGCAGTGCGACAGGGTTCGTTGCCAACGAGCAGTACGTC. Translated, it gives CASSATGFVANEQYV.

This clonotype occurred a few times. This sequence joins TRBV20-1 and TRBJ2-2; TRBD2 agrees at 9 bases. Per germline, CDR1 DFQATT and CDR2 SNEGSKA (reference sequence). The CDR3 has 17 residues. Trimming at V came to 2 bases and at J to 0 bases, leaving 7 bases not matched to a gene. The CDR3, as DNA: TGCAGTGCTAGACTCCTAGCGGGACCTTCGAACACCGGGGAGCTGTTTTTT. Its protein is CSARLLAGPSNTGELFF.

Only a few counts were recorded for this clonotype. The chain combines TRBV7-2 with TRBJ2-7, with a tentative D call TRBD1 (5 bases). The V end was cut by 1 base, the J end by 0 bases, with 19 bases between. The CDR3 spans 18 residues. Germline V gene lookup returns CDR1 SGHTA and CDR2 FQGNSA. The chain's CDR3 is CASSLGLRRQRSSYEQYV. The CDR3 bases are TGTGCCAGCAGCTTAGGTCTCCGGAGACAGCGATCCTCCTACGAGCAGTACGTC.

The sample holds many counts of this clonotype. The chain uses TRBV7-2 and TRBJ1-1; D gene uncertain. The CDR3 runs 14 residues. Trimming removed 0 bases from V and 1 base from J, with 6 bases in between. CDR1 and CDR2 from the germline V gene are SGHTA and FQGNSA. CDR3 nucleotide sequence: TGTGCCAGCAGCTTAGCGCGGGGGAACACTGAAGCTTTCTTT. Amino acid sequence: CASSLARGNTEAFF.

The sample holds many counts of this clonotype. V usage is TRBV12-3 or TRBV12-4 and J usage is TRBJ1-1; no reliable D call. The V gene lost 0 bases and the J gene lost 7 bases, with 9 bases spanning the gap. The CDR3 length is 13 residues. The CDR3: CASSLALTGEAFF. The DNA for the CDR3 is TGTGCCAGCAGTTTAGCGCTTACGGGTGAAGCTTTCTTT.

The CDR3 loop reads CASSSGLAGIYEQYV. The CDR3 nucleotides read TGTGCCAGCAGCTCAGGACTAGCGGGGATCTACGAGCAGTACGTC. The J gene is TRBJ2-7, the V gene TRBV7-9; 12 positions agree with TRBD2. The length of the CDR3 is 15 residues. CDR1 and CDR2 (germline): SEHNR, FQNEAQ (reference sequence). Trimming at V came to 4 bases and at J to 3 bases, leaving 4 bases not matched to a gene.

This clonotype was seen a handful of times. The chain has TRBV28 and TRBJ2-3, with 8 bases that match TRBD2. This CDR3 comprises 15 residues. V lost 4 bases, J lost 8 bases, and 11 bases stayed unmatched. Per the germline V gene, CDR1 is MDHEN and CDR2 is SYDVKM. Here the CDR3 DNA reads TGTGCCAGCAGTTCAGCGGGAGAGTCGTTAGTTACGCAGTATTTT. It translates to CASSSAGESLVTQYF.

The chain combines TRBV20-1 with TRBJ2-2, with TRBD2 identical over 10 bases. The junction had 4 bases not matched to a gene; V was cut back by 1 base and J by 8 bases. Germline CDR1 reads DFQATT; CDR2 reads SNEGSKA (reference sequence). The CDR3 contains 14 residues. The DNA of the CDR3 is TGCAGTGCTAGAGGCCTAGCGGGAGAGGGGGAGCTGTTTTTT. It yields the protein CSARGLAGEGELFF.

The chain is built from TRBV7-9 and TRBJ1-1; D remains ambiguous. The germline V and J ends were trimmed by 2 bases and 5 bases, with 18 bases remaining between them. The length of the CDR3 is 16 residues. CDR1 SEHNR and CDR2 FQNEAQ come from the germline V gene (reference sequence). The CDR3 DNA sequence: TGTGCCAGCAGCTTAAGGACCAGGCTAGTTAATACTGAAGCTTTCTTT. Its translation is CASSLRTRLVNTEAFF.

This clonotype was seen more than once but under ten times. This rearrangement joins TRBV28 to TRBJ1-1; D unresolved. Trimming took 2 bases from V and 0 from J, leaving 7 bases between them. CDR3 length equals 14 residues. Germline V gives CDR1 MDHEN, CDR2 SYDVKM. The CDR3 DNA reads TGTGCCAGCAGTTTAGGAGACATGAACACTGAAGCTTTCTTT. Amino acids: CASSLGDMNTEAFF.

The rearrangement links TRBV5-4 to TRBJ2-1; TRBD2 matches at 10 bases. The CDR3 spans 15 residues. The junction had 3 bases not matched to a gene; V was cut back by 4 bases and J by 2 bases. CDR1 and CDR2 (germline): SGHNT, YYREEE (reference sequence). The CDR3 DNA follows: TGTGCCAGCAGCGTAGCGGGAGGAACCTACAATGAGCAGTTCTTC. This codes for CASSVAGGTYNEQFF.